This entry concerns a single T cell receptor (beta chain). This sample was taken from a study of Ad26.COV2.S vaccination and SARS-CoV-2 variants. Germline V lookup: CDR1 SGHNT, CDR2 YENEEA. Trimming took off 5 bases at V and 5 bases at J, with 16 bases between the two ends. The CDR3 is 15 residues long. Libraries were prepared by immunoSEQ multiplex PCR; TCRdb keeps only in-frame clonotypes and omits some of them. The sample lists 350,000 to 400,000 clones; roughly nine tenths were seen once. The treatment: some 19 received Ad26.COV2.S at low or high dose, single or two shots; about 5 received placebo; per-sample allocation not given. Sampling was done on day 63 after the first vaccine or placebo injection.

Specimen: peripheral blood, collected in a trial of Ad26.COV2.S vaccine versus placebo. The TCR comes from a person aged 18-65 years who received the Ad26.COV2.S COVID-19 vaccine or a placebo. This sequence joins TRBV11-3 and TRBJ2-1; D perhaps matches TRBD2 (6 bases). CDR3 coding DNA: TGTGCCAGCAGCCTCCTTCCGGGACTGAACAATGAGCAGTTCTTC. This encodes CASSLLPGLNNEQFF.